The following is a T cell receptor (beta chain) sequence with its context. Germline V CDR1 and CDR2: MDHEN, SYDVKM. The CDR3 loop spans 14 amino acids. V was pared by 5 bases and J by 0 bases, with 10 bases between. In the original workflow: By means of reference gene primer amplification, nucleated cell counts were estimated. Sequencing was performed with immunoSEQ multiplex PCR; in TCRdb, only in-frame clones are kept and a portion is missing. The DNA gave D and trimming, while V, J and clone size come from that table. The profile covers roughly 280,000 clones, with 83% appearing a single time and over 4.5% taken by the ten largest. The data belong to a study of blood T cell repertoires in COVID-19. Study context: Nucleic acid was either cDNA or gDNA, and it came from T cells, B-cell-depleted T cells, or PBMCs.

The sample taken for sequencing was peripheral blood. This TCR was recovered from a man aged 55 to 70 who had recovered from COVID-19. The chain links TRBV28 to TRBJ1-2, with a possible D match to TRBD1 (6 bases). The CDR3 sequence is CASSTRTANYGYTF. CDR3 in DNA: TGTGCCAGCAGTACCCGGACAGCTAACTATGGCTACACCTTC.